The 22 T cell receptor beta chains below were found in one sample sequenced in a study of blood T cell repertoires in COVID-19. Sequencing was performed with immunoSEQ multiplex PCR; in TCRdb, only in-frame clones are kept and a portion is missing. The sample records about 150,000 clones, about nine tenths being singletons. Sequencing was carried out using peripheral blood. Receptors were obtained from a man aged 45-60 years who had recovered from COVID-19.

The rearrangement uses TRBV5-1 and TRBJ1-3; possible D gene TRBD1, 5 bases. V was trimmed by 4 bases and J by 0 bases, leaving 17 bases between them. Germline V gene lookup returns CDR1 SGHRS and CDR2 YFSETQ. CDR3 size: 17 residues. The DNA of the CDR3 is TGCGCCAGCAGCCCCTATTCGCAGGGCGCCTCTGGAAACACCATATATTTT. The encoded protein is CASSPYSQGASGNTIYF. The full variable domain, rest sourced from reference TRBV5-1 and TRBJ1-3, is KAGVTQTPRYLIKTRGQQVTLSCSPISGHRSVSWYQQTPGQGLQFLFEYFSETQRNKGNFPGRFSGRQFSNSRSEMNVSTLELGDSALYLCASSPYSQGASGNTIYFGEGSWLTVV.

The V gene is TRBV7-6, the J gene TRBJ2-7; 11 nucleotides match TRBD1. The junction had 8 bases not matched to a gene; V was cut back by 4 bases and J by 6 bases. The germline CDR1 and CDR2 sequences are SGHVS and FNYEAQ. The CDR3 consists of 15 residues. The CDR3 is CASSSLGTGGFEQYF. In nucleotides, the CDR3 is TGTGCCAGCAGCTCGCTGGGGACAGGGGGATTCGAGCAGTACTTC.

V and J are TRBV27 and TRBJ2-7, with 10 positions matching TRBD1. Trimming at V came to 8 bases and at J to 4 bases, leaving 11 bases not matched to a gene. Per germline, CDR1 MNHEY and CDR2 SMNVEV (reference sequence). This CDR3 region has 15 residues. The CDR3 coding sequence is TGTGCCAGCTGGACCCCGGGACAGGGGACTTACGAGCAGTACTTC. Protein product: CASWTPGQGTYEQYF.

The chain employs TRBV5-3 and TRBJ1-5, with 7 bases matching TRBD1. TRBV5-3 has ORF status, its function being uncertain. The CDR3 totals 15 residues. The V and J ends lost 7 bases and 7 bases, in that order; junction bases with no gene match: 14. This CDR3 reads CARSFFRDSRQPQHF. CDR3 DNA sequence: TGTGCCAGATCTTTCTTCAGGGACAGTCGGCAGCCCCAGCATTTT.

The chain links TRBV19 to TRBJ2-5; 8 nucleotides line up with TRBD2. The junction had 15 bases not matched to a gene; V was cut back by 7 bases and J by 5 bases. The germline CDR1 and CDR2 sequences are LNHDA and SQIVND (reference sequence). CDR3 length: 16 amino acids. CDR3 loop: CASTPRGLAGRETQYF. The DNA for the CDR3 is TGTGCCAGTACCCCTCGGGGGCTAGCGGGCCGGGAGACCCAGTACTTC.

The rearrangement joins TRBV15 to TRBJ2-3; TRBD1 might be the D (5 bases). Deletions cut 1 base from V and 4 bases from J, with 12 bases between. This CDR3 comprises 15 residues. Germline V CDR1 and CDR2: LNHNV, YYDKDF (reference sequence). CDR3 DNA: TGTGCCACCAGCAGAGCCAGGGAAGGGGCAGATACGCAGTATTTT. This translates into CATSRAREGADTQYF.

The count of this clone is one. This chain joins TRBV2 and TRBJ1-6; 8 nucleotides match TRBD1. Germline CDR1 is SNHLY and CDR2 is FYNNEI. The J segment lost 7 bases and the V segment lost 4 bases, leaving 6 bases of the junction unmatched. This CDR3 has 15 residues. CDR3 bases: TGTGCCAGCAGTGGGGGGACAGGTGGGAATTCACCCCTCCACTTT. Protein: CASSGGTGGNSPLHF.

This clone is a singleton in its sample. V usage is TRBV6-5 and J usage is TRBJ2-7, with a weak D call TRBD1 (6 bases). Trimming took off 4 bases at V and 0 bases at J, with 13 bases between the two ends. This CDR3 is 15 amino acids long. Germline CDR1 and CDR2: MNHEY and SVGAGI. In DNA, the CDR3 is TGTGCCAGCAGTTTCCGGGACACCCTCTCCTACGAGCAGTACTTC. This translates into CASSFRDTLSYEQYF.

This chain uses TRBV6-4 with TRBJ2-1, with 9 bases fitting TRBD2. Germline CDR1 and CDR2: MRHNA and SNTAGT. CDR3 length equals 19 residues. The trim removed 6 bases at V and 0 bases at J, leaving 15 bases unmatched. CDR3 protein: CASSHRESGGLSSYNEQFF. CDR3 DNA: TGTGCCAGCAGCCACAGAGAGAGCGGGGGGCTCAGCTCCTACAATGAGCAGTTCTTC.

This chain uses TRBV11-3 with TRBJ1-1; 11 bases agree with TRBD1. CDR1 SGHNT and CDR2 YENEEA come from the germline V gene. The CDR3 extends over 15 amino acids. With V trimmed by 0 bases and J by 5 bases, 2 bases remained unmatched. CDR3: CASSLEGQGGTEAFF. CDR3 coding DNA: TGTGCCAGCAGCTTAGAGGGACAGGGGGGGACTGAAGCTTTCTTT.

The gene calls are TRBV7-9 and TRBJ1-5, with TRBD1 as a possible D gene (6 bases). Germline V CDR1 and CDR2: SEHNR, FQNEAQ (reference sequence). This CDR3 is 16 amino acids long. V was shortened by 5 bases and J by 4 bases, with 18 bases between the two germline ends. CDR3 amino acids: CASSPYTGHTNQPQHF. The DNA of the CDR3 is TGTGCCAGCAGCCCCTACACGGGACATACTAATCAGCCCCAGCATTTT.

The V gene is TRBV3-1 (or the pseudogene TRBV3-2), the J gene TRBJ1-1; D gene ambiguous. This CDR3 spans 12 amino acids. The germline V gene encodes CDR1 LGHDT and CDR2 YNNKEL (reference sequence). Deletions cut 1 base from V and 11 bases from J, with 11 bases between. For the CDR3, the DNA is TGTGCCAGCAGCCAAGTGGCCGGGTCGGCTTTCTTT. This gives the protein CASSQVAGSAFF.

This clone was detected ten times or more. The chain links TRBV19 to TRBJ1-2, with 8 bases fitting TRBD1. The junction had 7 bases not matched to a gene; V was cut back by 4 bases and J by 6 bases. Germline loops: CDR1 LNHDA, CDR2 SQIVND (reference sequence). There are 14 residues in the CDR3. The CDR3 loop reads CASSTTNRGNGYTF. The CDR3 DNA is TGTGCCAGTAGTACAACAAACAGGGGGAATGGCTACACCTTC. The full variable domain, completed using reference TRBV19 and TRBJ1-2, is DGGITQSPKYLFRKEGQNVTLSCEQNLNHDAMYWYRQDPGQGLRLIYYSQIVNDFQKGDIAEGYSVSREKKESFPLTVTSAQKNPTAFYLCASSTTNRGNGYTFGSGTRLTVV.

The V call is TRBV5-1, the J call TRBJ1-2; 8 bases are shared with TRBD1. The germline gives CDR1 SGHRS, CDR2 YFSETQ. J gave up 0 bases and V 1 base, and 5 bases lay outside the gene matches. The CDR3 contains 16 residues. The CDR3 protein is CASSLKGTGPNYGYTF. The DNA for the CDR3 is TGCGCCAGCAGCTTGAAAGGGACAGGACCTAACTATGGCTACACCTTC. The complete variable domain, with remaining parts taken from reference TRBV5-1 and TRBJ1-2, reads KAGVTQTPRYLIKTRGQQVTLSCSPISGHRSVSWYQQTPGQGLQFLFEYFSETQRNKGNFPGRFSGRQFSNSRSEMNVSTLELGDSALYLCASSLKGTGPNYGYTFGSGTRLTVV.

The chain has TRBV5-4 and TRBJ2-6, with D unresolved. The CDR3 sequence is 14 residues long. In germline, CDR1 is SGHNT, CDR2 YYREEE (reference sequence). V shed 4 bases and J shed 1 base, with 6 bases lying between them. The CDR3 protein is CASSDSSGANVLTF. CDR3 nucleotides: TGTGCCAGCAGCGATAGTTCTGGGGCCAACGTCCTGACTTTC.

The chain has TRBV18 and TRBJ1-5; 8 bases fit TRBD1. Trimming removed 3 bases from V and 0 bases from J; junction bases left unmatched: 1. The germline gives CDR1 KGHSH, CDR2 LQKENI. The CDR3 is 15 amino acids. This chain's CDR3 is CASSPDRVSNQPQHF. The CDR3 DNA follows: TGTGCCAGCTCACCGGACAGGGTTAGCAATCAGCCCCAGCATTTT.

This chain joins TRBV5-8 and TRBJ2-5; 7 nucleotides match TRBD1. J lost 5 bases, V lost 0 bases, and 7 bases had no gene match. The length of the CDR3 is 15 residues. The V gene's germline CDR1 is SGHTS and CDR2 YDEGEE. CDR3 region: CASSLAHRGSETQYF. The CDR3 DNA reads TGTGCCAGCAGCTTGGCGCACAGGGGATCGGAGACCCAGTACTTC.

This chain joins TRBV5-1 and TRBJ1-1; 11 bases align to TRBD1. Germline V CDR1 and CDR2: SGHRS, YFSETQ. Trimming removed 0 bases from V and 7 bases from J; junction bases left unmatched: 5. The CDR3 totals 15 residues. CDR3 residues: CASSLAGTGGGEAFF. The CDR3, as DNA: TGCGCCAGCAGCTTGGCCGGGACAGGGGGTGGTGAAGCTTTCTTT.

The chain links TRBV5-1 to TRBJ1-2; D is ambiguous. V was clipped by 0 bases and J by 4 bases, with 7 bases between them. Germline-derived CDR1 and CDR2 are SGHRS and YFSETQ. The CDR3 sequence is 13 residues long. In DNA form, the CDR3 reads TGCGCCAGCAGCTTGGACAGCCTCTATGGCTACACCTTC. This translates into CASSLDSLYGYTF.

This clone was seen a few times. V is TRBV6-6 and J is TRBJ1-1; TRBD1 matches at 10 bases. V trimming: 5 bases; J trimming: 8 bases; junction bases outside the gene matches: 8. Germline V CDR1 and CDR2: MNHNY, SVGAGI (reference sequence). The CDR3 has 14 amino acids. As DNA, the CDR3 is TGTGCCAGCAGTAAAAAGACAGGGGGCGAAGAAGCTTTCTTT. This codes for CASSKKTGGEEAFF.

J is TRBJ2-5 and V is TRBV11-2; 8 nucleotides line up with TRBD2. Germline CDR1 and CDR2: SGHAT and FQNNGV. With 4 bases clipped from V and 2 bases from J, the junction kept 3 bases outside the gene matches. The CDR3 contains 14 residues. The CDR3 sequence is CASSYSGEQETQYF. The CDR3 DNA sequence: TGTGCCAGCAGCTATAGCGGGGAACAAGAGACCCAGTACTTC.

This clone was counted a few times. This chain links TRBV19 with TRBJ2-1, with a possible D match to TRBD2 (6 bases). Germline V gives CDR1 LNHDA, CDR2 SQIVND (reference sequence). The CDR3 runs to 14 residues. Between the trimmed V and J ends, which lost 10 bases and 5 bases, there was a span of 18 bases. CDR3 nucleotides: TGTGCCACCGGGTTGGGACTGGGGAACAATGAGCAGTTCTTC. Amino acid sequence: CATGLGLGNNEQFF.